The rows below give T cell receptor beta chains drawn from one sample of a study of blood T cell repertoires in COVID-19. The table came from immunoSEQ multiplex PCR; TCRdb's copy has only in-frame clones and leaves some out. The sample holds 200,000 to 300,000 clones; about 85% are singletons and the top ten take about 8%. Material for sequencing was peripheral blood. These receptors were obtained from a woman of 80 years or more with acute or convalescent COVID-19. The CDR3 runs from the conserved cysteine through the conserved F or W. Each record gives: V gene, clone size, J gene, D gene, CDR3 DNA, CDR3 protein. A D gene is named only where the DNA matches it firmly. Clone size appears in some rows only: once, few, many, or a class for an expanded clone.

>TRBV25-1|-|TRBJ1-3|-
TGTGCCAGCAGTGAACTGGGGCTGACGGTCGGAAACACCATATATTTT
CASSELGLTVGNTIYF
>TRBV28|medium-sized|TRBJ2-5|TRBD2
TGTGCCAGCAGTTTCAGCGGGAGTGATGGGACCCAGTACTTC
CASSFSGSDGTQYF
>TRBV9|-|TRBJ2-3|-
TGTGCCAGCAGCGTAGGGTCCAGGGTAGCACTTTCTTTT
CASSVGSRVALSF
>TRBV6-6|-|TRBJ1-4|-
TGTGCCAGCAGCCCCCGAGAAGAACTGTTTTTT
CASSPREELFF
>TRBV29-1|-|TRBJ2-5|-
TGCAGCGTTGAAATGTCAGGGGTCGGCGAGACCCAGTACTTC
CSVEMSGVGETQYF
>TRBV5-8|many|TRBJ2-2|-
TGTGCCAGCAGCTTGGTGACAGGGAACACCGGGGAGCTGTTTTTT
CASSLVTGNTGELFF
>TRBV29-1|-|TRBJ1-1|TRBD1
TGCAGCGTTGAAGTTGACAGGGGAATCGCTTTCTTT
CSVEVDRGIAFF
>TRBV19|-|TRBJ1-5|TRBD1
TGTGCCACCATAGACAGGGGATTCACTCAGCCCCAGCATTTT
CATIDRGFTQPQHF
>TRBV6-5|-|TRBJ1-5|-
TGTGCCAGCAGACCTGGAGAGAATAGCAATCAGCCCCAGCATTTT
CASRPGENSNQPQHF
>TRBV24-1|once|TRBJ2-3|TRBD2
TGTGCCACCAGTGATTTAAAGGGACTAGCGGAGACCACAGATACGCAGTATTTT
CATSDLKGLAETTDTQYF
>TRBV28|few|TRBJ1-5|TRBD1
TGTGCCAGCCAGCCGTCAGGGGGAGGCAATCAGCCCCAGCATTTT
CASQPSGGGNQPQHF
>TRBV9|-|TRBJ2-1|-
TGTGCCAGCAGCGTAGGTCGGAGCTCCTACAATGAGCAGTTCTTC
CASSVGRSSYNEQFF
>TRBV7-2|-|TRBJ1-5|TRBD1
TGTGCCAGCAGCCTATGGGACAGCTCTAGCAATCAGCCCCAGCATTTT
CASSLWDSSSNQPQHF
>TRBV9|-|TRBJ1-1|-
TGTGCCAGCAGCGTAGCCGGGGGGTTGAACACTGAAGCTTTCTTT
CASSVAGGLNTEAFF
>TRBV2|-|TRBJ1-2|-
TGTGCCAGCGGAGGTAACTATGGCTACACCTTC
CASGGNYGYTF
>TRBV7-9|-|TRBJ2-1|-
TGTGCCATACCCAACGTCGACAGATACAATGAGCAGTTCTTC
CAIPNVDRYNEQFF
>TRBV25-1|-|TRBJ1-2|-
TGTGCCAGCAGTGAAAGGACAGCCTATGGCTACACCTTC
CASSERTAYGYTF
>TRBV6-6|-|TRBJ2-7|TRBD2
TGTGCCAGCAGTTACGAGACTAGCGGGAGAAACGAGCAGTACTTC
CASSYETSGRNEQYF
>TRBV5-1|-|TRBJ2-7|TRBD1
TGCGCCAGCAGCACCGGGACAGGGGTTTTCTACGAGCAGTACTTC
CASSTGTGVFYEQYF
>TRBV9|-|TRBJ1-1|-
TGTGCCAGCAGCATCCGTAGTTCGCCCAATTTCGCTGAAGCTTTCTTT
CASSIRSSPNFAEAFF
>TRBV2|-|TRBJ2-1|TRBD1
TGTGCCAGCAGTCGAGACACAGGGGGCGCTTGGGACAATGAGCAGTTCTTC
CASSRDTGGAWDNEQFF
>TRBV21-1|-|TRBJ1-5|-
TGTGCCAGCAGGGACGGAGGGGTAGGCAATCAGCCCCAGCATTTT
CASRDGGVGNQPQHF
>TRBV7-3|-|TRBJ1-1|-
TGTGCCAGCAGCTTAAACGCAGGGGAGAACACTGAAGCTTTCTTT
CASSLNAGENTEAFF
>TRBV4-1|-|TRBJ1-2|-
TGCGCCAGCAGCCCTCAGGAGACAGGACTCTATGGCTACACCTTC
CASSPQETGLYGYTF
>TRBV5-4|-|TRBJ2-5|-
TGTGCCAGCAGCCGTGAAGAGACCCAGTACTTC
CASSREETQYF
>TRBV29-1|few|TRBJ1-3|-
TGCAGCGTTTACAGTGGAAACACCATATATTTT
CSVYSGNTIYF
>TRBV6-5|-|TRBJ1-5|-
TGTGCCAGCAGCTCAACTTCAGGGGCTAATCAGCCCCAGCATTTT
CASSSTSGANQPQHF
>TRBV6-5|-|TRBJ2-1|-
TGTGCCAGCAGTTATACTAGCCGATTTCCTGAGCAGTTCTTC
CASSYTSRFPEQFF
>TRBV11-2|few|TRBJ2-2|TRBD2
TGTGCCACCAAAAGGCGTCTAGCGGGACTCGCGAACACCGGGGAGCTGTTTTTT
CATKRRLAGLANTGELFF
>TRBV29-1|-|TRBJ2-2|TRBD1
TGCAGCGCCAAGGACAGGGTCAACACCGGGGAGCTGTTTTTT
CSAKDRVNTGELFF
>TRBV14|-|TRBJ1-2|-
TGTGCCAGCAGCCAAGGCCCCCTCGGGGGCTACACCTTC
CASSQGPLGGYTF
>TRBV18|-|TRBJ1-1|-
TGTGCCAGCTCACTGTCCTTACCACAGGTTGAAGCTTTCTTT
CASSLSLPQVEAFF
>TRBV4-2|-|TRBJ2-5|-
TGTGCCAGCAGCCCGGGTCCAGGGGATAAAGAGACCCAGTACTTC
CASSPGPGDKETQYF
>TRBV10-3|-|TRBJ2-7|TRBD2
TGTGCCTCATCCCCAACTAGCGGGAGTCTGGGCTCCTACGAGCAGTACTTC
CASSPTSGSLGSYEQYF
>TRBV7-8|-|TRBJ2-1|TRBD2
TGTGCCAGCAGCCGACTAGCGGGGAACAATGAGCAGTTCTTC
CASSRLAGNNEQFF
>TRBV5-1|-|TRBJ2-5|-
TGCGCCAGCAGCTTGGCAGGAAGGTACCAAGAGACCCAGTACTTC
CASSLAGRYQETQYF
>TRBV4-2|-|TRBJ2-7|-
TGTGCCAGCAGCCAAGCTCCGCTAGCCCCTTTCCACGAGCAGTACTTC
CASSQAPLAPFHEQYF
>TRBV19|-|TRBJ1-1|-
TGTGCCAGTAACGGACAAGCGAACACTGAAGCTTTCTTT
CASNGQANTEAFF
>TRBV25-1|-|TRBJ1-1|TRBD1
TGTGCCAGCAGTGAACAGGGGGCTGGAGGGAACACTGAAGCTTTCTTT
CASSEQGAGGNTEAFF
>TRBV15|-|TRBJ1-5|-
TGTGCCACCAGCAGAGGAGAAGGGGGAAAGAGACAGCCCCAGCATTTT
CATSRGEGGKRQPQHF
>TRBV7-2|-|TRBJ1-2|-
TGTGCCAGCAGCTTAAACAGAATTAACTATGGCTACACCTTC
CASSLNRINYGYTF
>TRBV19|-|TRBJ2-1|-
TGTGCCAGTACCCGAGGACAGTACAATGAGCAGTTCTTC
CASTRGQYNEQFF
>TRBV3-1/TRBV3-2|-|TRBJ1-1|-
TGTGCCAGCAGCCAAGATTTGCAGGGGTTTAGGGCTTTCTTT
CASSQDLQGFRAFF
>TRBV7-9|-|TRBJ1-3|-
TGTGCCAGCAGCCCGCAGGGGACCTCTGGAAACACCATATATTTT
CASSPQGTSGNTIYF
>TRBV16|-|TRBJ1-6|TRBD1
TGTGCCAGCAGCCCTCGGGACAGCTATAATTCACCCCTCCACTTT
CASSPRDSYNSPLHF
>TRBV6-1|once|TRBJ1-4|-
TGTGCCAGCAGTGCTAGTGTTGGCTTACTAACAACTAATGAAAAACTGTTTTTT
CASSASVGLLTTNEKLFF
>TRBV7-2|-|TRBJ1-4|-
TGTGCCAGCAGCCTTTGGGGGGGGACCGATAATGAAAAACTGTTTTTT
CASSLWGGTDNEKLFF
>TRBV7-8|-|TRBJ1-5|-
TGTGCCAGCAGAAGATTCGGGCAAGCGGGTGGAATCCTAGATCAGCCCCAGCATTTT
CASRRFGQAGGILDQPQHF
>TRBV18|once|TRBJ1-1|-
TGTGCCAGCTCACCGGGGGCCGGACGCTTGAACACTGAAGCTTTCTTT
CASSPGAGRLNTEAFF
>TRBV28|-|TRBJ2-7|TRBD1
TGTGCCAGCAGTCCGGGACAGGATACCTACGAGCAGTACTTC
CASSPGQDTYEQYF
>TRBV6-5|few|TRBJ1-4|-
TGTGCCAGCAGAAGGGGGGGGCCAACTAATGAAAAACTGTTTTTT
CASRRGGPTNEKLFF